Presented here are 6 T cell receptor beta chains from one specimen sequenced in a study of CD8+ T cells in alopecia areata. Reverse transcription of extracted RNA yielded cDNA, which provided the sequencing template. Using immunoSEQ multiplex PCR, the repertoire was profiled, and TCRdb retains in-frame clones only, with some absent. Seen here are 150,000 or so clones, about 67% observed once, and the top ten hold about 10%. The material was CD8+ T cells sorted from blood, obtained at week 0. The receptors stem from a human donor with alopecia areata.

This chain connects TRBV29-1 to TRBJ1-2; maybe TRBD1 (6 bases). Trimming took 3 bases from V and 6 from J, leaving 8 bases between them. This CDR3 has 11 amino acids. Germline CDR1 SQVTM, CDR2 ANQGSEA. The CDR3 nucleotides read TGCAGCGTTGATCCAGGGGATGGCTACACCTTC. As protein: CSVDPGDGYTF.

The chain joins TRBV19 to TRBJ1-6, with a tentative D call TRBD1 (6 bases). Trimming removed 3 bases at V and 3 bases at J, with 12 bases between. Germline CDR1 LNHDA, CDR2 SQIVND (reference sequence). The CDR3 is made up of 16 amino acids. CDR3 nucleotides: TGTGCCAGTAGTATCTCAGGACAGATCTATAATTCACCCCTCCACTTT. Translating it yields CASSISGQIYNSPLHF.

V gene TRBV5-1 combines with J gene TRBJ2-1; no clear D gene. Per the germline V gene, CDR1 is SGHRS and CDR2 is YFSETQ. This CDR3 contains 12 residues. V was trimmed by 1 base and J by 1 base, leaving 0 bases between them. The CDR3 loop reads CASSLSYNEQFF. The CDR3 DNA sequence: TGCGCCAGCAGCTTGTCCTACAATGAGCAGTTCTTC.

This clone was counted a single time. The chain couples TRBV30 to TRBJ2-3; D is possibly TRBD1 (6 bases). The CDR3 length is 15 residues. V lost 2 bases, J lost 3 bases, and 15 bases lay in between. CDR1 is GTSNPN, CDR2 SVGIG, per germline (reference sequence). CDR3 residues: CAWSPLGGLTDTQYF. The CDR3 DNA reads as TGTGCCTGGAGTCCGCTTGGGGGCCTTACAGATACGCAGTATTTT.

CDR3 bases: TGTGCCAGCAGTTCTCGGGGGGGAGCCTACAATGAGCAGTTCTTC. This gives the protein CASSSRGGAYNEQFF. The gene calls are TRBV7-8 and TRBJ2-1; TRBD2 matches 8 bases. V dropped 6 bases and J dropped 2; count of bases not matched to a gene: 6. The V gene's germline CDR1 is SGHVS and CDR2 FQNEAQ. The CDR3 covers 15 residues.

The chain links TRBV29-1 to TRBJ1-2; tentative D call: TRBD1 (5 bases). CDR1 is SQVTM and CDR2 is ANQGSEA in the germline V gene. V shed 6 bases and J shed 4 bases, with 21 bases lying between them. This CDR3 contains 15 residues. The CDR3 region has the DNA TGCAGCGTCCAGGCGCAGGGAGGTGGGGTCTATGGCTACACCTTC. Amino acid sequence: CSVQAQGGGVYGYTF.